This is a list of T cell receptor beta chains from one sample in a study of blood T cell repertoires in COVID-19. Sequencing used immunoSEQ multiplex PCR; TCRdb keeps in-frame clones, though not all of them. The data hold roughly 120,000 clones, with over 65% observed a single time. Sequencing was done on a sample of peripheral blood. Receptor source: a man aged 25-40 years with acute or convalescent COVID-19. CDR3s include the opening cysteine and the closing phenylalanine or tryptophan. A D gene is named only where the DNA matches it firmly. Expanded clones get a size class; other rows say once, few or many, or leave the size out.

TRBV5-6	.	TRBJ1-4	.	TGTGCCAGCAGCTTGGGCCGACTAACCCAGGTGTTTTTT	CASSLGRLTQVFF
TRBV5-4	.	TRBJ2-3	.	TGTGCCAGCAGCGCCCTAGAGGGCACAGATACGCAGTATTTT	CASSALEGTDTQYF
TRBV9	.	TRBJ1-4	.	TGTGCCAGCAGCGTAGCCCCGGACGGGAAGGAAAAACTGTTTTTT	CASSVAPDGKEKLFF
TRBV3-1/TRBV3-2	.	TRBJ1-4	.	TGTGCCAGCAGCTACTCGACGGGGATCAATGAAAAACTGTTTTTT	CASSYSTGINEKLFF
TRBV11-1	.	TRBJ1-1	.	TGTGCCGGCAGCCGAGGCTACGGCTACACTGAAGCTTTCTTT	CAGSRGYGYTEAFF
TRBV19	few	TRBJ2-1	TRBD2	TGTGCCAGTAGTATCGGCGGGGGGGCTTGGAATGAGCAGTTCTTC	CASSIGGGAWNEQFF
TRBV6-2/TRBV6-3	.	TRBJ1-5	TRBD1	TGTGCCAGCAGCTGGACAGGGGGTCTTCCGCCCCAGCATTTT	CASSWTGGLPPQHF
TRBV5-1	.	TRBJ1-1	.	TGCGCCAGCAGCTTGGAGTCACAGGAGCCTGAAGCTTTCTTT	CASSLESQEPEAFF
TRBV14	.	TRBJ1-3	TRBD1	TGTGCCAGCAAAGACAGGGGAGCTGGAAACACCATATATTTT	CASKDRGAGNTIYF
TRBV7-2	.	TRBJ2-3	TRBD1	TGTGCCAGCAGGGTAGGGACAGGGGCAGGAGATACGCAGTATTTT	CASRVGTGAGDTQYF
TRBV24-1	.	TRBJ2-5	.	TGTGCCACCAGTGGGCAAGACCAAGAGACCCAGTACTTC	CATSGQDQETQYF
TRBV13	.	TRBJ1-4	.	TGTGCCAGCAAGGGGAGGTCAAGTGAAAAACTGTTTTTT	CASKGRSSEKLFF
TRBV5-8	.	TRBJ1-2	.	TGTGCCAGGACAGGAGTCTACTATGGCTACACCTTC	CARTGVYYGYTF
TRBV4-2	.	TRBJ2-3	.	TGTGCCAGCAGCCCGTCCCCACCAGGGGATACGCAGTATTTT	CASSPSPPGDTQYF
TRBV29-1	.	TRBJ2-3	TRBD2	TGCAGCGTTGAAGCGGGGGGGATCACAGATACGCAGTATTTT	CSVEAGGITDTQYF
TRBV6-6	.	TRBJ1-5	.	TGTGCCAGCAGTGCGGGGTTCTATAGCAATCAGCCCCAGCATTTT	CASSAGFYSNQPQHF
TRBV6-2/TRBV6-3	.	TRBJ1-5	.	TGTGCCAGCAGCGGGAGTAGCAATCAGCCCCAGCATTTT	CASSGSSNQPQHF
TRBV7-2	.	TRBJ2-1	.	TGTGCCAGCAGCTTCAGCAGGGACAATGAGCAGTTCTTC	CASSFSRDNEQFF
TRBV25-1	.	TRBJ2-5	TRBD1	TGTGCCAGCACTTTACAGGGGGACCGAGAGACCCAGTACTTC	CASTLQGDRETQYF
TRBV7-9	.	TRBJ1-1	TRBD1	TGTGCCAGCAGCTCCACGACAGGGTGGCCTGAAGCTTTCTTT	CASSSTTGWPEAFF
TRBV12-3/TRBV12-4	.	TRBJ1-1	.	TGTGCCAGCCAGCAGGGCGACACTGAAGCTTTCTTT	CASQQGDTEAFF
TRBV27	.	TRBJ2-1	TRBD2	TGTGCCAGCAGTTTGGGAGGGGTCTCCTACAATGAGCAGTTCTTC	CASSLGGVSYNEQFF
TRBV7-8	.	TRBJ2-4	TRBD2	TGTGCCAGCAGCCCGGGGACTAGCGGGATCATAGCCAAAAACATTCAGTACTTC	CASSPGTSGIIAKNIQYF
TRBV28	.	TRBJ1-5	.	TGTGCCAGCAGTACAGGGATTACGGGGCCCCAGCATTTT	CASSTGITGPQHF
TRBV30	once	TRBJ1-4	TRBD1	TGTGCCTGGACCCGGACAGGGACTAATGAAAAACTGTTTTTT	CAWTRTGTNEKLFF
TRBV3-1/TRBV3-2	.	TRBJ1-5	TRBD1	TGTGCCAGCAGCCCCGGGACAGGTTATAGCAATCAGCCCCAGCATTTT	CASSPGTGYSNQPQHF
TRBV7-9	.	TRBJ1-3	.	TGTGCCAGCAGCCCCCTTTTAGGGGTGGTTCCTGGAAACACCATATATTTT	CASSPLLGVVPGNTIYF
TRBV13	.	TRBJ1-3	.	TGTGCCAGCAGCCCCACCCCCGGGAGTCCGGGGAACACCATATATTTT	CASSPTPGSPGNTIYF
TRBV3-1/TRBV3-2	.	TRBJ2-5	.	TGTGCCAGCAGCCAACCGGGCCTAGCATCGGAGACCCAGTACTTC	CASSQPGLASETQYF
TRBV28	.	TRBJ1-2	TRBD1	TGTGCCAGCAGGGGACAGCCACTTAACTATGGCTACACCTTC	CASRGQPLNYGYTF
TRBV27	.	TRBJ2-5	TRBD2	TGTGCCAGCAGTTTATGGTCTAGCGGCACACAAGAGACCCAGTACTTC	CASSLWSSGTQETQYF
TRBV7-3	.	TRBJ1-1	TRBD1	TGTGCCAGCAGCCTATATGGGACAGCGAACACTGAAGCTTTCTTT	CASSLYGTANTEAFF
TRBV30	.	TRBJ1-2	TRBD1	TGTGCCTGGACCCCGGACAGGGTTGGCGGCTACACCTTC	CAWTPDRVGGYTF
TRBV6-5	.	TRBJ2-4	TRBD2	TGTGCCACCCTAGCGGGAGGAAACATTCAGTACTTC	CATLAGGNIQYF
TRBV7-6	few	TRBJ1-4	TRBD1	TGTGCCAGCAGCTTAGCCCCCGGGACAGCCGCGGAAAAACTGTTTTTT	CASSLAPGTAAEKLFF
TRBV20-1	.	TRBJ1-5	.	TGCAGTGCTAGTCAGGCAGGCACGTATAGCAATCAGCCCCAGCATTTT	CSASQAGTYSNQPQHF
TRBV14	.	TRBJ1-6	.	TGTGCCAGCAGCCAATATACAGGGCTTGAGCCCCTCCACTTT	CASSQYTGLEPLHF
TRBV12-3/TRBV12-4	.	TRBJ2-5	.	TGTGCCAGCAGTTTTTCGGAGACCCAGTACTTC	CASSFSETQYF
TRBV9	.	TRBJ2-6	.	TGTGCCAGCAGCTCGGACAGACACTCTGGGGCCAACGTCCTGACTTTC	CASSSDRHSGANVLTF
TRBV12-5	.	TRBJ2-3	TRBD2	TGTGCTAGTGAGGCTAGCGGGGGCTCAGATACGCAGTATTTT	CASEASGGSDTQYF
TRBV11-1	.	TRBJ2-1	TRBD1	TGTGCCAGCAGCCCGAAGGGGGCCGCAAGGGGCAATGAGCAGTTCTTC	CASSPKGAARGNEQFF
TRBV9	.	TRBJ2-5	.	TGTGCCAGCAGCCAAGGAGGCGGGGACCAAGAGACCCAGTACTTC	CASSQGGGDQETQYF